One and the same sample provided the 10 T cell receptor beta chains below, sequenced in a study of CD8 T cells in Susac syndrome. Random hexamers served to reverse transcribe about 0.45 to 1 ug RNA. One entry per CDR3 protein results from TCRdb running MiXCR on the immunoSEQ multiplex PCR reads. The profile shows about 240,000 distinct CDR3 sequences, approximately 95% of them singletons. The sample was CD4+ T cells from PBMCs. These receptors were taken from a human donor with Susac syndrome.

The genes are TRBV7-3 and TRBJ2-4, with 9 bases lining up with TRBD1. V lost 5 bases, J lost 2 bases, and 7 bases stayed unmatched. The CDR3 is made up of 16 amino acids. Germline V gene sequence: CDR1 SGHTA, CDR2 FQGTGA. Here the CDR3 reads CASSNPGTGPKNIQYF. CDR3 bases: TGTGCCAGCAGCAACCCCGGGACAGGGCCCAAAAACATTCAGTACTTC.

CDR3: CAISDNKGAGELFF. The CDR3 DNA reads as TGTGCCATCAGTGATAATAAGGGCGCCGGGGAGCTGTTTTTT. This chain uses TRBV10-3 with TRBJ2-2; the D is unclear. CDR3 length: 14 amino acids. CDR1 is ENHRY and CDR2 is SYGVKD in the germline V gene. The V gene lost 3 bases and the J gene lost 6 bases, with 11 bases spanning the gap.

The CDR3 DNA follows: TGTGCCAGCGGTCGTGTGGCCAACGTCCTGACTTTC. As protein: CASGRVANVLTF. J is TRBJ2-6 and V is TRBV9, with D uncertain. The CDR3 runs to 12 residues. V lost 7 bases and J 6 bases, leaving 8 bases between the germline ends. CDR1 and CDR2 from the germline V gene are SGDLS and YYNGEE.

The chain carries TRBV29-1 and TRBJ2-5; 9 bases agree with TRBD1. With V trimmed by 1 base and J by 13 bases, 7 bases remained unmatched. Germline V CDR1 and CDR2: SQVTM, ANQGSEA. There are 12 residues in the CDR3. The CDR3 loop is CSVEGLGTGRYF. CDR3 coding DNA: TGCAGCGTTGAAGGACTCGGGACAGGGAGGTACTTC.

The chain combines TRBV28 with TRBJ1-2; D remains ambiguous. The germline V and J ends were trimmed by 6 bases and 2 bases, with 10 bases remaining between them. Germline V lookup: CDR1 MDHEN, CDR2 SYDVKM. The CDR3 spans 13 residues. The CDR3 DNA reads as TGTGCCAGCAGACCCGGGATAAACTATGGCTACACCTTC. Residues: CASRPGINYGYTF.

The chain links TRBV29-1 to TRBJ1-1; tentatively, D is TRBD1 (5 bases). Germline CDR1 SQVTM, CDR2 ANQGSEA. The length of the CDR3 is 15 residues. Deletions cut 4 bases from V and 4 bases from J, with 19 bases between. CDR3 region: CSVVVDGRGGTEAFF. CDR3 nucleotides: TGCAGCGTTGTAGTAGATGGACGGGGCGGCACTGAAGCTTTCTTT.

This chain's CDR3 is CASSYVGRGPYGYTF. The CDR3 DNA follows: TGTGCCAGCAGTTACGTCGGCAGGGGGCCATATGGCTACACCTTC. The V call is TRBV6-6, the J call TRBJ1-2, with 8 bases identical to TRBD1. The CDR3 spans 15 residues. Germline CDR1 is MNHNY and CDR2 is SVGAGI (reference sequence). V lost 2 bases to trimming and J lost 5 bases; unmatched junction nucleotides: 7.

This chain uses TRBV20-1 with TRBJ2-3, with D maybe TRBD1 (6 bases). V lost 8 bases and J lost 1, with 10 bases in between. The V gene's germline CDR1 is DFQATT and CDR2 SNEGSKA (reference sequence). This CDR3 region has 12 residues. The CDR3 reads CSPRTGTDTQYF. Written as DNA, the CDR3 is TGCAGTCCGCGGACAGGCACAGATACGCAGTATTTT.

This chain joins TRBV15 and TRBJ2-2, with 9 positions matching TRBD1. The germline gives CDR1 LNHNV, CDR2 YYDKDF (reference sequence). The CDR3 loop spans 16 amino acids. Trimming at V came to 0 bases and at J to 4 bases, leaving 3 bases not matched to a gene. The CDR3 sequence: CATSREGQGTTGELFF. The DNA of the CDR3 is TGTGCCACCAGCAGAGAGGGACAGGGTACCACCGGGGAGCTGTTTTTT.

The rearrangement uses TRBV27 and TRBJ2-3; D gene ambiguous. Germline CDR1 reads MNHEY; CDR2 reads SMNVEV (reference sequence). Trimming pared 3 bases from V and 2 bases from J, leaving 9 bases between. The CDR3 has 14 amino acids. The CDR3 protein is CASSFRPNTDTQYF. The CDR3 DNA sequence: TGTGCCAGCAGTTTTCGGCCGAACACAGATACGCAGTATTTT.